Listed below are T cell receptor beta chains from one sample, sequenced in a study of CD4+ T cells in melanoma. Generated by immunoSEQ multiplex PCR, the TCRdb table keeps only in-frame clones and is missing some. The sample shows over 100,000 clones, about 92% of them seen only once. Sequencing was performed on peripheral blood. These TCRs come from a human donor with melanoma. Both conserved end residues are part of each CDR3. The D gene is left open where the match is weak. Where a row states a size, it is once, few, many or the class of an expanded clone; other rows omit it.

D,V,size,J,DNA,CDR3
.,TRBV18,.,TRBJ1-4,TGTGCCAGCTCACCAATAGGGGCGTCTGGTGAAAAACTGTTTTTT,CASSPIGASGEKLFF
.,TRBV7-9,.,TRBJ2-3,TGTGCCAGCAGCTGGGGCCAGGGCGCAGATACGCAGTATTTT,CASSWGQGADTQYF
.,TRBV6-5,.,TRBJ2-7,TGTGCCAGCAGTTACGATGGAGGGGGCTACGAGCAGTACTTC,CASSYDGGGYEQYF
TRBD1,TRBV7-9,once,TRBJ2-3,TGTGCCAGCAGCCCAATCAGAGGGGGCGGAGTAGATACGCAGTATTTT,CASSPIRGGGVDTQYF
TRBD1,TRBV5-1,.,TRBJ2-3,TGCGCCAGCAGCTCGCAGGGGGCAGATACGCAGTATTTT,CASSSQGADTQYF
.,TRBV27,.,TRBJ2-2,TGTGCCAGCAGAAATCCGGGAGCCGGGGAGCTGTTTTTT,CASRNPGAGELFF
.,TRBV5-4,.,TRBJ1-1,TGTGCCAGCAGTTCGCGGGTGGAAGCTTTCTTT,CASSSRVEAFF
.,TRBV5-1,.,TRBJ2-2,TGCGCCAGCAGCTGGACAGCGAACACCGGGGAGCTGTTTTTT,CASSWTANTGELFF
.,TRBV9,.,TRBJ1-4,TGTGCCAGCAGCCCCCAGGGGAGGGGTGATGAAAAACTGTTTTTT,CASSPQGRGDEKLFF
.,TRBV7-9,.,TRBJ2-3,TGTGCCAGCAGCTGGTCCGCGACAGATACGCAGTATTTT,CASSWSATDTQYF
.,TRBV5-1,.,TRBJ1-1,TGCGCCAGCAGCCCGGGGGCCGAAGCTTTCTTT,CASSPGAEAFF
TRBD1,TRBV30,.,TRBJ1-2,TGTGCCTGGAGTGAGGGGGCGGCCCACCCTGGAGGAGGCTACACCTTC,CAWSEGAAHPGGGYTF
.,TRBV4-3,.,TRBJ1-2,TGCGCCAGCAGCCAAGACGCCCGGACGGGCTATGGCTACACCTTC,CASSQDARTGYGYTF
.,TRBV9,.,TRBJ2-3,TGTGCCAGCAGCGTAGATGGTAGCGACGACACAGATACGCAGTATTTT,CASSVDGSDDTDTQYF
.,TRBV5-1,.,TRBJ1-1,TGCGCCAGCAGCTTGGGTCCGTCTGAAGCTTTCTTT,CASSLGPSEAFF
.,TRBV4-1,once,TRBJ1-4,TGCGCCAGCAGCCAAAAAAGGCAGGGCAGGGAGGCAACTAATGAAAAACTGTTTTTT,CASSQKRQGREATNEKLFF
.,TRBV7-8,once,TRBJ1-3,TGTGCCAGCACCACTCTAGGGGGTGCTGGAAACACCATATATTTT,CASTTLGGAGNTIYF
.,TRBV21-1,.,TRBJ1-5,TGTGCCAGCAGCAAAGATGGACACTATAGCAATCAGCCCCAGCATTTT,CASSKDGHYSNQPQHF
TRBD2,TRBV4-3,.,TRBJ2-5,TGCGCCAGCAGCCAAGAGCTTCTAGCGGAGCTACAAGAGACCCAGTACTTC,CASSQELLAELQETQYF
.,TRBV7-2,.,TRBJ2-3,TGTGCCAGCAGCCCTAGGGGTTACACAGATACGCAGTATTTT,CASSPRGYTDTQYF
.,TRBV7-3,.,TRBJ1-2,TGTGCCAGCAGCTTAATTCCGCCCATTAACTATGGCTACACCTTC,CASSLIPPINYGYTF
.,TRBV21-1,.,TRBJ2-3,TGTGCCAGCAGCCCGGGGGGAAACAGGGCAGATACGCAGTATTTT,CASSPGGNRADTQYF
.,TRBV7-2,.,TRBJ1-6,TGTGCCAGCAGCTTAATTACCCAGGGAAGTTCACCCCTCCACTTT,CASSLITQGSSPLHF
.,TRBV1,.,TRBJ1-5,TGCACCAGCAGCCTATCGACAGGAATAAAGCAGCCCCAGCATTTT,CTSSLSTGIKQPQHF
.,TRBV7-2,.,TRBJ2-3,TGTGCCAGCAGTGAATTTCCCATATCGGGGACCGTGCGCACAGATACGCAGTATTTT,CASSEFPISGTVRTDTQYF
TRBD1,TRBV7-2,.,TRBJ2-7,TGTGCCAGCAGCGCAACCGGGACAGGGGGCTACGAGCAGTACTTC,CASSATGTGGYEQYF
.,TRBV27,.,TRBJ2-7,TGTGCCAGCAGTCCCACATATATGCCCCGACAGGGGAAAGCGGGACAGTACTTC,CASSPTYMPRQGKAGQYF
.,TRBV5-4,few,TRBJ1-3,TGTGCCAGCAGCAAGGACAGTCGGGAGGGTGGAAACACCATATATTTT,CASSKDSREGGNTIYF
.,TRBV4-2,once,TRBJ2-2,TGTGCCAGCAGCCAAGATACGGGCGTAATGACCGGGGAGCTGTTTTTT,CASSQDTGVMTGELFF
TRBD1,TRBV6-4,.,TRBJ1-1,TGTGCCAGCACCCCGTACCAGGGGGCCGGCACTGAAGCTTTCTTT,CASTPYQGAGTEAFF
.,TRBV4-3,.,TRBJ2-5,TGCGCCAGCAGCCCGAATGCTTTCGTTTCAGGAGAGACCCAGTACTTC,CASSPNAFVSGETQYF
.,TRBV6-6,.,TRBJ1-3,TGTGCCAGCAGTTACGACAGCTCTGGAAACACCATATATTTT,CASSYDSSGNTIYF
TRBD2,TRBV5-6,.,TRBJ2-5,TGTGCCAGCAGCCTAGGGGTGGGAGGGGAGACCCAGTACTTC,CASSLGVGGETQYF
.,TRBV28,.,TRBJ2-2,TGTGCCAGCAGTTTAAGGGTGGCCGGGGAGCTGTTTTTT,CASSLRVAGELFF
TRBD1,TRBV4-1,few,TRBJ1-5,TGCGCCAGCAGCCAAGAAGGGACAGGCCCACAACAACGGCAGCCCCAGCATTTT,CASSQEGTGPQQRQPQHF
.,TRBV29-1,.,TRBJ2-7,TGCAGCGTTGCGGAAACCTCCTACGAGCAGTACTTC,CSVAETSYEQYF
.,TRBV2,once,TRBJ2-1,TGTGCCAGCATTGGGACGGCAGCCACGGGCGAGCAGTTCTTC,CASIGTAATGEQFF
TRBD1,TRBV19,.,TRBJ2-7,TGTGCCAGTGGTGACAGGGGGTTGTACGAGCAGTACTTC,CASGDRGLYEQYF
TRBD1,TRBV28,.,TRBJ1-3,TGTGCCAGCAGTTTCTTGACAGGGGGCACTGGAAACACCATATATTTT,CASSFLTGGTGNTIYF
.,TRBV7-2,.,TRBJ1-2,TGTGCCAGCAGCCAGAGGTGGGGCGGAACCTATGGCTACACCTTC,CASSQRWGGTYGYTF
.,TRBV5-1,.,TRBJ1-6,TGCGCCAGCAGCCCGGACGTTAATTCACCCCTCCACTTT,CASSPDVNSPLHF
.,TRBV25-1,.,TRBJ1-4,TGTGCCAGCAGTGATAGCGGACAGTCAGGGGCTAATGAAAAACTGTTTTTT,CASSDSGQSGANEKLFF
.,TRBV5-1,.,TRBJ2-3,TGCGCCAGCAGCTTGGTCGTGCCCACAGATACGCAGTATTTT,CASSLVVPTDTQYF
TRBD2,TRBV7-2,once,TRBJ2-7,TGTGCCAGCAGCTTAGGAGCGGGACCCCCCGAGCAGTACTTC,CASSLGAGPPEQYF
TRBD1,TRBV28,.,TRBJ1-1,TGTGCCAGCAGTTTCCCAGGGGGACTGAACACTGAAGCTTTCTTT,CASSFPGGLNTEAFF
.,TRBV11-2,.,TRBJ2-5,TGTGCCAGCAGCTTGGGTTACCAAGAGACCCAGTACTTC,CASSLGYQETQYF
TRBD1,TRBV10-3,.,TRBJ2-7,TGTGCCATCACCGCAATACAGGGGGCCGAGCAGTACTTC,CAITAIQGAEQYF
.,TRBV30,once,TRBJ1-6,TGTGCCTGGAGTACGGTGAGCTCCTATAATTCACCCCTCCACTTT,CAWSTVSSYNSPLHF
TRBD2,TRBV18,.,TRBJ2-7,TGTGCCAGCTCAGGGCCGGGACTACTCTCCTACGAGCAGTACTTC,CASSGPGLLSYEQYF
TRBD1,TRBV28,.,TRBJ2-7,TGTGCCAGCAGTTCTCCCGGGACAGGTTCTCGGGAGCAGTACTTC,CASSSPGTGSREQYF
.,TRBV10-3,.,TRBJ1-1,TGTGCCATCAGTGGGCCAGGGGCGAACACTGAAGCTTTCTTT,CAISGPGANTEAFF